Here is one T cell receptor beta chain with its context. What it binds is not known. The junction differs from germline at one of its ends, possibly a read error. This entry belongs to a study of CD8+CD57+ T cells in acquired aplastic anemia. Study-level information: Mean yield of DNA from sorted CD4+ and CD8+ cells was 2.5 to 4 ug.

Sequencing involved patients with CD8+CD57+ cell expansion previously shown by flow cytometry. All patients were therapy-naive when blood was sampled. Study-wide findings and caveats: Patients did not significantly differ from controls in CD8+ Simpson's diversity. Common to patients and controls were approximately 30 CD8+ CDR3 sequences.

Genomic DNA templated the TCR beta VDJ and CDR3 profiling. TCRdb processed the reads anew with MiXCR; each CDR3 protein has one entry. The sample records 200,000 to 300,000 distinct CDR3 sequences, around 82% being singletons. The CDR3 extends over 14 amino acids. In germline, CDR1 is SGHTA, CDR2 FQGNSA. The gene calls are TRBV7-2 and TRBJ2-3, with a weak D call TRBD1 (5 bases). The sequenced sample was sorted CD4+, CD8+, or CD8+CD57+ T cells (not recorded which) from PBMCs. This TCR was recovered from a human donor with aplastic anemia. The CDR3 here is CASSLAPGRTTQSF. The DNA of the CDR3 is TGTGCCAGCAGCTTAGCGCCAGGTCGGACAACCCAGTCTTTT. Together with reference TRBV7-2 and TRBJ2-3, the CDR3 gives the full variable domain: GAGVSQSPSNKVTEKGKDVELRCDPISGHTALYWYRQSLGQGLEFLIYFQGNSAPDKSGLPSDRFSAERTGGSVSTLTIQRTQQEDSAVYLCASSLAPGRTTQSFGPGTRLTVL.